This TCR beta chain was identified in a study of EBV T-cell therapy then PD-1 blockade in nasopharyngeal carcinoma. Some clones are missing from TCRdb's copy, which holds only in-frame ones; the method was immunoSEQ multiplex PCR. The table records about 20,000 clones, around four fifths of them present only once. Germline CDR1 PRHDT, CDR2 FYEKMQ (reference sequence). The CDR3 runs 16 residues. J was trimmed by 2 bases and V by 5 bases; bases with no gene match: 9. Sample time point: 266 days after commencement of treatment, after nivolumab therapy. The treatment was: AdE1-LMPpoly-expanded autologous EBV-specific T-cell therapy followed by anti-PD-1 nivolumab. The table lists this clone with a count of one. Its antigen is unknown.

The sequencing here drew on CD8+ T cells from blood, taken between days 200 and 300 from a patient whose treatment included autologous EBV-specific T cells and nivolumab. The TCR sequence derives from a man in his forties with nasopharyngeal carcinoma. The rearrangement uses TRBV13 and TRBJ2-3, with 8 positions matching TRBD2. The CDR3 DNA reads as TGTGCCAGCAGCCCCGCCTTAGCGGGGATCACAGATACGCAGTATTTT. It encodes CASSPALAGITDTQYF.